The 2 T cell receptor beta chains reported below all come from one sample, sequenced in a study of blood T cell repertoires in COVID-19. Sequencing used immunoSEQ multiplex PCR; TCRdb keeps in-frame clones, though not all of them. The sample lists about 210,000 clones, around 88% occurring once. The specimen sequenced was PBMCs or T cells enriched from blood (not recorded which). Source of these receptors: a middle-aged woman with acute COVID-19.

The CDR3 nucleotides read TGCAGCGAAGGGACAGCGAACACTGAAGCTTTCTTT. This translates into CSEGTANTEAFF. The chain combines TRBV29-1 with TRBJ1-1; TRBD1 aligns across 7 bases. V was pared by 7 bases and J by 1 base, with 3 bases of the junction left unmatched. Germline V lookup: CDR1 SQVTM, CDR2 ANQGSEA. The CDR3 consists of 12 residues.

This clone has a handful of counts. The sample has other DNA sequences that encode this CDR3 too. The chain has TRBV14 and TRBJ1-1, with 7 bases aligning to TRBD1. The V segment lost 4 bases and the J segment 1 base; nucleotides outside the gene matches: 6. This CDR3 region has 15 residues. The germline V gene has CDR1 SGHDN and CDR2 FVKESK. CDR3 sequence reads: CASSRQGLGNTEAFF. The CDR3 DNA sequence: TGTGCCAGCAGCCGACAGGGCTTGGGGAACACTGAAGCTTTCTTT. The complete variable domain, with remaining parts taken from reference TRBV14 and TRBJ1-1, reads EAGVTQFPSHSVIEKGQTVTLRCDPISGHDNLYWYRRVMGKEIKFLLHFVKESKQDESGMPNNRFLAERTGGTYSTLKVQPAELEDSGVYFCASSRQGLGNTEAFFGQGTRLTVV.